Shown below are 12 T cell receptor beta chains from a single sample sequenced in a study of beta chain features in type 1 diabetes. TCRB transcripts that were expressed got sequenced, as all of the isolated RNA had been reverse transcribed. Assay: immunoSEQ multiplex PCR; the TCRdb copy retains only in-frame clones and omits some. The sample holds about 180,000 clones, around an eighth seen once. Source material: central memory CD4+ T cells from blood. These receptors came from a woman younger than 30 in good health.

This clone was seen more than once but under ten times. The chain uses TRBV5-1 and TRBJ2-3, with 8 bases lining up with TRBD1. CDR3 length equals 14 residues. CDR1 is SGHRS and CDR2 is YFSETQ in the germline V gene. The J segment lost 3 bases and the V segment lost 4 bases, leaving 4 bases of the junction unmatched. The CDR3 spells CASSPGGRTDTQYF. The CDR3 DNA reads TGCGCCAGCAGCCCAGGGGGCCGGACAGATACGCAGTATTTT.

This clone was observed a few times. The chain recombines TRBV7-9 with TRBJ2-1; 8 bases line up with TRBD1. The CDR3 contains 16 residues. V lost 5 bases, J lost 0 bases, and 6 bases stayed unmatched. From germline, CDR1 is SEHNR and CDR2 FQNEAQ (reference sequence). For the CDR3, the DNA is TGTGCCAGCAGCCAACGGACAGGGAGCTCCTACAATGAGCAGTTCTTC. Translated, it gives CASSQRTGSSYNEQFF.

This clone was counted a few times. The chain carries TRBV4-3 and TRBJ2-7, with D perhaps TRBD1 (6 bases). This CDR3 comprises 15 residues. V was pared by 1 base and J by 7 bases, with 17 bases between. Germline loops: CDR1 LGHNA, CDR2 YSLEER. DNA for the CDR3: TGCGCCAGCAGCCAAGGTACAGGGTTCCAGGGGGAGCAGTACTTC. Encoded protein: CASSQGTGFQGEQYF.

The J gene is TRBJ2-5, the V gene TRBV11-1, with TRBD1 matching 8 bases. The CDR3 totals 16 residues. The junction had 5 bases not matched to a gene; V was cut back by 1 base and J by 1 base. The germline CDR1 and CDR2 sequences are SGHAT and FQDESV (reference sequence). The chain's CDR3 is CASSLGGTGVQETQYF. CDR3 DNA: TGTGCCAGCAGCTTAGGAGGGACAGGCGTCCAAGAGACCCAGTACTTC.

This clone was seen a handful of times. The chain combines TRBV14 with TRBJ1-2, with TRBD1 as a possible D gene (5 bases). The CDR3 extends over 14 amino acids. Germline CDR1 reads SGHDN; CDR2 reads FVKESK. The ends were cut back, 0 bases at V and 7 bases at J, with 12 bases in the middle. CDR3 DNA sequence: TGTGCCAGCAGCCAAGATTTCCAGGGAGGTGGCTACACCTTC. As protein: CASSQDFQGGGYTF.

CDR3 in amino acids: CASSGGGPGGYTF. CDR3 coding DNA: TGTGCCAGCAGTGGGGGAGGTCCCGGGGGCTACACCTTC. V is TRBV13 and J is TRBJ1-2, with D possibly being TRBD1 (5 bases). V was trimmed by 6 bases and J by 8 bases, leaving 16 bases between them. The CDR3 has 13 amino acids. Per the germline V gene, CDR1 is PRHDT and CDR2 is FYEKMQ (reference sequence).

The chain links TRBV28 to TRBJ1-1, with a possible D match to TRBD1 (6 bases). V was cut by 5 bases and J by 8 bases, with 18 bases left in between. The CDR3 is 14 amino acids. Germline CDR1 MDHEN, CDR2 SYDVKM. The CDR3 DNA follows: TGTGCCAGCAGTATACCCAGGGGTTTTAGAGAAGCTTTCTTT. This sequence encodes CASSIPRGFREAFF.

This clone occurred a few times. The chain carries TRBV15 and TRBJ2-5; no firm D call. The CDR3 length is 14 residues. V was clipped by 1 base and J by 0 bases, with 6 bases between them. Germline CDR1 is LNHNV and CDR2 is YYDKDF (reference sequence). The CDR3, as DNA: TGTGCCACCAGCAGAGGAGCGTACCAAGAGACCCAGTACTTC. Translated, it gives CATSRGAYQETQYF. Complete variable domain (other parts from reference TRBV15 and TRBJ2-5): DAMVIQNPRYQVTQFGKPVTLSCSQTLNHNVMYWYQQKSSQAPKLLFHYYDKDFNNEADTPDNFQSRRPNTSFCFLDIRSPGLGDTAMYLCATSRGAYQETQYFGPGTRLLVL.

The chain joins TRBV19 to TRBJ1-2, with D unclear. Trimming stripped 0 bases from V and 2 bases from J, with 10 bases between. Germline V gene sequence: CDR1 LNHDA, CDR2 SQIVND (reference sequence). There are 15 residues in the CDR3. CDR3 nucleotides: TGTGCCAGTAGTATAGATATTAACACCAACTATGGCTACACCTTC. It is translated as CASSIDINTNYGYTF.

This clone was seen a handful of times. This rearrangement joins TRBV25-1 to TRBJ2-7, with 15 bases that match TRBD2. Germline V gives CDR1 MGHDK, CDR2 SYGVNS. This CDR3 contains 16 residues. Trimming removed 6 bases from V and 6 bases from J; junction bases left unmatched: 9. The CDR3 here is CASSAGLAGGLREQYF. The CDR3 bases are TGTGCCAGCAGCGCCGGACTAGCGGGAGGGCTGCGCGAGCAGTACTTC.

This clone was detected only a few times. The J gene is TRBJ2-7, the V gene TRBV5-1; possible D gene TRBD2, 6 bases. Germline V gene data show CDR1 as SGHRS and CDR2 as YFSETQ. The CDR3 is 15 residues long. V lost 0 bases, J lost 1 base, and 11 bases lay in between. The DNA of the CDR3 is TGCGCCAGCAGCTTGGACGTAGCGGTATCCTACGAGCAGTACTTC. Protein: CASSLDVAVSYEQYF.

This clone was found a few times. This chain connects TRBV5-1 to TRBJ1-4, with 8 bases fitting TRBD1. J gave up 8 bases and V 1 base, and 4 bases lay outside the gene matches. The CDR3 runs 14 residues. CDR1 and CDR2 from the germline V gene are SGHRS and YFSETQ. Here the CDR3 reads CASSLTGGKEKLFF. CDR3 bases: TGCGCCAGCAGCTTGACAGGGGGAAAAGAAAAACTGTTTTTT.